Listed here are 6 T cell receptor beta chains from one sample, sequenced in a study of T cells in Graves' hyperthyroidism and ophthalmopathy. Template material for amplifying TCR beta CDR3 regions consisted of RNA transcripts. First-round RT-PCR of the TCR CDR3 relied on the HTBI primer set. TCRdb recomputed calls from the multiplex PCR reads with MiXCR, one row per CDR3 protein. Of 530,000 or so distinct CDR3 sequences listed, around a quarter were seen once; the top ten hold about 10%. The specimen was blood. These receptors were collected from a woman younger than 45 with Graves' ophthalmopathy.

This clonotype was seen many times. The gene calls are TRBV20-1 and TRBJ2-7; 9 bases are shared with TRBD1. V gave up 6 bases and J gave up 7 bases; unmatched junction bases: 19. CDR3 length: 16 amino acids. CDR1 and CDR2 from the germline V gene are DFQATT and SNEGSKA (reference sequence). This chain's CDR3 is CSATVPGQGYRGEQYF. In DNA form, the CDR3 reads TGCAGTGCAACCGTTCCGGGACAGGGTTATCGCGGGGAGCAGTACTTC.

This clonotype was picked up many times. The chain joins TRBV4-2 to TRBJ1-1, with a weak D call TRBD1 (5 bases). This CDR3 comprises 13 residues. Germline CDR1 and CDR2: LGHNA and YNFKEQ. The ends were cut back, 1 base at V and 4 bases at J, with 7 bases in the middle. CDR3: CASSQGGFTEAFF. The CDR3 region has the DNA TGTGCCAGCAGCCAAGGGGGGTTCACTGAAGCTTTCTTT.

In this sample, this clonotype turned up many times. V is TRBV28 and J is TRBJ1-1; D may be TRBD1 (5 bases). CDR1 and CDR2 from the germline V gene are MDHEN and SYDVKM. The CDR3 loop spans 14 amino acids. V lost 3 bases and J 1 base, leaving 9 bases between the germline ends. CDR3 loop: CASSLDGGNTEAFF. The CDR3 region has the DNA TGTGCCAGCAGTTTGGACGGGGGGAACACTGAAGCTTTCTTT.

The chain recombines TRBV27 with TRBJ2-5; perhaps TRBD2 as D (5 bases). The germline V and J ends were trimmed by 2 bases and 5 bases, with 12 bases remaining between them. There are 14 residues in the CDR3. Germline CDR1 and CDR2: MNHEY and SMNVEV (reference sequence). The CDR3 sequence is CASSLVGDWETQYF. CDR3 nucleotides: TGTGCCAGCAGTTTAGTCGGGGATTGGGAGACCCAGTACTTC.

The rearrangement uses TRBV20-1 and TRBJ2-5; 7 bases are a match to TRBD1. Per germline, CDR1 DFQATT and CDR2 SNEGSKA (reference sequence). The CDR3 contains 11 residues. CDR3 coding DNA: TGCACAGGACAGGATAGGAAGACCCAGTACTTC. Residues: CTGQDRKTQYF.

The chain recombines TRBV2 with TRBJ2-7; D remains unclear. CDR1 and CDR2 from the germline V gene are SNHLY and FYNNEI. The V end lost 7 bases, the J end lost 3 bases, and 13 bases lay between the germline ends. This CDR3 region has 13 residues. CDR3 DNA: TGTGCCAGCATCCTGGGTCCCTACTACGAGCAGTACTTC. Translation: CASILGPYYEQYF.